This TCR beta chain came from a study of OX40 agonist ivuxolimab in advanced cancers. Regarding the complete study: Ivuxolimab was a fully human IgG2 agonistic monoclonal antibody targeting the costimulatory receptor OX40 (CD134). Intravenous ivuxolimab was administered to patients every 2 weeks at six dose levels: 0.01, 0.1, 0.3, 1.5, 3 and 10 mg/kg. Of the roughly 52 patients in dose escalation, about 20 had hepatocellular carcinoma, some 15 had melanoma, 9 had renal cell carcinoma and 9 had head and neck cancer. In the dose-escalation cohort, 82.7% of patients were male, and the mean age was around 60 years, with a range of about 23 to 90. Prior anti-PD-1, anti-PD-L1 or anti-CTLA-4 therapy was permitted, and approximately 42% of dose-escalation patients had received checkpoint inhibitors. Three dose-escalation patients achieved partial responses, one with hepatocellular carcinoma and two with cutaneous melanoma. The purpose of peripheral TCRbeta sequencing was to test whether ivuxolimab changed TCR sequence diversity and led to clonal T-cell expansion. The paper reports the monotherapy dose-escalation portion (N of about 54 patients) of the phase I ivuxolimab trial. The investigation overall reported the following: In the 0.1-3.0 mg/kg groups, partial responders were among the patients with the lowest normalized peripheral clonal expansion, particularly in CD8+ T cells. At doses of 0.1 to 3.0 mg/kg, clonal expansion of both CD4+ and CD8+ blood T cells was observed from baseline to week 6. Low levels of normalized T-cell clonal expansion were also seen in some patients who did not respond. Which antigens the clonally expanded peripheral T cells were specific for was not determined. On average, CD8+ T cells showed more expanded clones than CD4+ T cells after ivuxolimab.

Patients with autoimmune disease history or receiving systemic immunosuppression were excluded from the trial. Peripheral blood for TCR sequencing was drawn from every dose cohort at baseline, at cycle 4 day 1 and at cycle 7 day 1. The samples were drawn from a first-in-human, open-label, multicenter phase I dose-escalation trial of ivuxolimab. The trial enrolled adults with locally advanced or metastatic head and neck squamous cell, hepatocellular, melanoma or renal cell carcinoma. Before TCR sequencing, CD4+ T cells and CD8+ T cells from peripheral blood were sorted into separate populations. V loses 1 base of germline sequence and J loses 6 bases, and the interval between the two ends is 4 bases. CDR1 SGHTA and CDR2 FQGNSA were looked up in the germline V gene. The CDR3 starts with the cysteine, ends with the phenylalanine, and has 12 residues. Only the CDR3 region is kept as DNA, spanning 36 bases read in frame from base 1.

For sequencing of the TCRbeta CDR3 region, genomic DNA was extracted from the sorted cells. The immunoSEQ Assay was used to sequence the TCRbeta CDR3 regions. TCRdb took over this immuneACCESS table, retaining in-frame rearrangements with V and J assigned. Such tables are incomplete; in checked studies, under half of the missing clones stem from an unresolved V gene, and the remainder is unexplained. The sample profile shows 70,000 or so clones; about nine tenths of them were found once. Approximately 0.72% of the sample is taken by the ten largest. On this clone itself: The target of this receptor is not known. No much larger clone exists at a distance of one base, and base qualities are not known.

The sequence joins TRBV7-2 to TRBJ1-3; the D gene is not confidently resolved. The material sequenced was CD4+ or CD8+ T cells sorted from blood, taken in a trial of the OX40 agonist ivuxolimab. The source of this sequence is an adult with an advanced solid tumor such as melanoma, head and neck, liver or kidney cancer. The CDR3 protein: CASSLVSNTIYF. The nucleotide sequence reads TGTGCCAGCAGCTTAGTGTCAAACACCATATATTTT.